These T cell receptor beta chains were read from a single sample in a study of cytomegalovirus exposure and HLA in healthy donors. Some clones are missing from TCRdb's copy, which holds only in-frame ones; the method was immunoSEQ multiplex PCR. The data hold 150,000 to 200,000 clones, with about 88% observed a single time. The specimen was PBMCs. All receptors come from a man between 18 and 29 years old in good health and CMV-seronegative. Each CDR3 is given with its conserved first and last residue. The D gene is left open where the match is weak. Size is stated for part of the rows, as once, few or many counts, or as a class when the clone is expanded.

v_call: TRBV30; j_call: TRBJ1-1; clone_size: NA; d_call: NA; cdr3_nt: TGTGCCTGGAGAATGCCCGAGCTGAACACTGAAGCTTTCTTT; cdr3_aa: CAWRMPELNTEAFF
v_call: TRBV9; j_call: TRBJ2-5; clone_size: once; d_call: NA; cdr3_nt: TGTGCCAGCAGCGTAGGCCCGTGGGCTGAAAAGACCCAGTACTTC; cdr3_aa: CASSVGPWAEKTQYF
v_call: TRBV2; j_call: TRBJ2-2; clone_size: NA; d_call: TRBD2; cdr3_nt: TGTGCCAGCAGTGAAGGTCGACGGGGGGGCCCCACCGGGGAGCTGTTTTTT; cdr3_aa: CASSEGRRGGPTGELFF
v_call: TRBV19; j_call: TRBJ2-1; clone_size: NA; d_call: NA; cdr3_nt: TGTGCCAGTAGCCGGGACAAGATCTCCTACAATGAGCAGTTCTTC; cdr3_aa: CASSRDKISYNEQFF
v_call: TRBV6-5; j_call: TRBJ1-5; clone_size: NA; d_call: NA; cdr3_nt: TGTGCCAGCGGGGAGGGTAGATTTCAGCCCCAGCATTTT; cdr3_aa: CASGEGRFQPQHF
v_call: TRBV5-6; j_call: TRBJ1-1; clone_size: NA; d_call: NA; cdr3_nt: TGTGCCAGCACCCGTCCGGGGGTCGTCACTGAAGCTTTCTTT; cdr3_aa: CASTRPGVVTEAFF
v_call: TRBV10-3; j_call: TRBJ1-5; clone_size: NA; d_call: NA; cdr3_nt: TGTGCCATCAGTGAGCAGGGCGGTCCGGAAGGTCAGCCCCAGCATTTT; cdr3_aa: CAISEQGGPEGQPQHF
v_call: TRBV5-1; j_call: TRBJ2-3; clone_size: NA; d_call: TRBD1; cdr3_nt: TGCGCCAGCAGCTTGGGCCCACAGGGGGCTAGCACAGATACGCAGTATTTT; cdr3_aa: CASSLGPQGASTDTQYF
v_call: TRBV4-3; j_call: TRBJ2-2; clone_size: NA; d_call: TRBD2; cdr3_nt: TGCGCCAGCAGCCAAGAAGGGAGCAGCGGGAGAGGGGAGCTGTTTTTT; cdr3_aa: CASSQEGSSGRGELFF
v_call: TRBV27; j_call: TRBJ2-5; clone_size: NA; d_call: TRBD1; cdr3_nt: TGTGCCAGCAGTTCTCGGACAGGAATGGAGACCCAGTACTTC; cdr3_aa: CASSSRTGMETQYF
v_call: TRBV19; j_call: TRBJ1-1; clone_size: NA; d_call: TRBD1; cdr3_nt: TGTGCCAGTACTCCGGGACAGGGGGCGCGGACTGAAGCTTTCTTT; cdr3_aa: CASTPGQGARTEAFF
v_call: TRBV19; j_call: TRBJ2-1; clone_size: NA; d_call: TRBD2; cdr3_nt: TGTGCCACCGCAGCGGGGGTCCCCAATGAGCAGTTCTTC; cdr3_aa: CATAAGVPNEQFF
v_call: TRBV2; j_call: TRBJ1-6; clone_size: NA; d_call: TRBD1; cdr3_nt: TGTGCCAGCAGTCCTGGCTCAGGGGGCTTTAATTCACCCCTCCACTTT; cdr3_aa: CASSPGSGGFNSPLHF
v_call: TRBV11-2; j_call: TRBJ1-1; clone_size: NA; d_call: NA; cdr3_nt: TGTGCCAGCAGCCGACAGGACGTAAGGACTGAAGCTTTCTTT; cdr3_aa: CASSRQDVRTEAFF
v_call: TRBV7-9; j_call: TRBJ1-2; clone_size: NA; d_call: NA; cdr3_nt: TGTGCCAGCAGCCTACAGGGCACCGACTATGGCTACACCTTC; cdr3_aa: CASSLQGTDYGYTF
v_call: TRBV23-1; j_call: TRBJ2-3; clone_size: NA; d_call: TRBD2; cdr3_nt: TGCGCCAGCAGTCTACCGGGACTAGAGTACTCAGATACGCAGTATTTT; cdr3_aa: CASSLPGLEYSDTQYF
v_call: TRBV30; j_call: TRBJ1-2; clone_size: NA; d_call: TRBD1; cdr3_nt: TGTGCCTGGAGTGGGGGACAGGGAGGCTATGGCTACACCTTC; cdr3_aa: CAWSGGQGGYGYTF
v_call: TRBV9; j_call: TRBJ2-5; clone_size: once; d_call: NA; cdr3_nt: TGTGCCAGCAGCGCCCACGACAGATATCAAGAGACCCAGTACTTC; cdr3_aa: CASSAHDRYQETQYF
v_call: TRBV5-5; j_call: TRBJ1-2; clone_size: NA; d_call: NA; cdr3_nt: TGTGCCAGCAGCTTGGAGCCCGGGACAAACTATGGCTACACCTTC; cdr3_aa: CASSLEPGTNYGYTF
v_call: TRBV5-5; j_call: TRBJ2-1; clone_size: few; d_call: TRBD2; cdr3_nt: TGTGCCAGCAGCTGGGCTAGCGGGATCAATGAGCAGTTCTTC; cdr3_aa: CASSWASGINEQFF
v_call: TRBV19; j_call: TRBJ2-1; clone_size: NA; d_call: NA; cdr3_nt: TGTGCCAGTAGGCCGGTCCCGGGACTTAACAATGAGCAGTTCTTC; cdr3_aa: CASRPVPGLNNEQFF
v_call: TRBV28; j_call: TRBJ2-4; clone_size: NA; d_call: NA; cdr3_nt: TGTGCCAGCAGCTTTACAGGGTTAGCCAAAAACATTCAGTACTTC; cdr3_aa: CASSFTGLAKNIQYF
v_call: TRBV15; j_call: TRBJ2-2; clone_size: few; d_call: NA; cdr3_nt: TGTGCCACCAGCAGTCGGACCGGGGAGCTGTTTTTT; cdr3_aa: CATSSRTGELFF
v_call: TRBV29-1; j_call: TRBJ1-2; clone_size: NA; d_call: TRBD1; cdr3_nt: TGCAGCGTTGAAGATGAAGGGACAGGGGCTATCGGAGGCTATGGCTACACCTTC; cdr3_aa: CSVEDEGTGAIGGYGYTF
v_call: TRBV28; j_call: TRBJ1-1; clone_size: NA; d_call: TRBD1; cdr3_nt: TGTGCCAGCAGTTTAGGGACAGGGCGAAGAGCTTTCTTT; cdr3_aa: CASSLGTGRRAFF
v_call: TRBV6-5; j_call: TRBJ1-5; clone_size: few; d_call: NA; cdr3_nt: TGTGCCAGCAGCACAGGGTGGGGAACTCAGCCCCAGCATTTT; cdr3_aa: CASSTGWGTQPQHF
v_call: TRBV7-2; j_call: TRBJ2-1; clone_size: NA; d_call: NA; cdr3_nt: TGTGCCAGCAGCTTATTTGGGGCAACTAATGAGCAGTTCTTC; cdr3_aa: CASSLFGATNEQFF
v_call: TRBV11-2; j_call: TRBJ2-7; clone_size: NA; d_call: NA; cdr3_nt: TGTGCCAGCACCGCGTACTCGAATGAGCAGTACTTC; cdr3_aa: CASTAYSNEQYF
v_call: TRBV28; j_call: TRBJ2-7; clone_size: NA; d_call: NA; cdr3_nt: TGTGCCAGCACCCGAGGGTCTTTGGCCTACGAGCAGTACTTC; cdr3_aa: CASTRGSLAYEQYF
v_call: TRBV28; j_call: TRBJ1-5; clone_size: NA; d_call: NA; cdr3_nt: TGTGCCAGCAGACAGAATAGTCAGCCCCAGCATTTT; cdr3_aa: CASRQNSQPQHF
v_call: TRBV5-4; j_call: TRBJ2-1; clone_size: NA; d_call: NA; cdr3_nt: TGTGCCAGCAGCTTGGGGGGGGGCGAGTACAATGAGCAGTTCTTC; cdr3_aa: CASSLGGGEYNEQFF
v_call: TRBV10-3; j_call: TRBJ1-3; clone_size: NA; d_call: TRBD1; cdr3_nt: TGTGCCATCAGTGAGTCGACACAGGGGGCGCTTGGAAACACCATATATTTT; cdr3_aa: CAISESTQGALGNTIYF
v_call: TRBV14; j_call: TRBJ2-3; clone_size: once; d_call: TRBD2; cdr3_nt: TGTGCCAGCAGCCCGACCCGACTAGCGGGATGGGGCACAGATACGCAGTATTTT; cdr3_aa: CASSPTRLAGWGTDTQYF
v_call: TRBV5-6; j_call: TRBJ2-5; clone_size: NA; d_call: NA; cdr3_nt: TGTGCCAGCAGCTATAAAGGCTCTGGCGGATACCAAGAGACCCAGTACTTC; cdr3_aa: CASSYKGSGGYQETQYF
v_call: TRBV7-2; j_call: TRBJ2-1; clone_size: NA; d_call: NA; cdr3_nt: TGTGCCAGCAGCTTGCCGGTCGGCAATGAGCAGTTCTTC; cdr3_aa: CASSLPVGNEQFF
v_call: TRBV5-1; j_call: TRBJ1-1; clone_size: once; d_call: NA; cdr3_nt: TGCGCCAGCAGCTCCACTTCCGGAGCCTATAACACTGAAGCTTTCTTT; cdr3_aa: CASSSTSGAYNTEAFF
v_call: TRBV19; j_call: TRBJ1-1; clone_size: NA; d_call: NA; cdr3_nt: TGTGCCAGTAGGGGATCGGGAGGTACTGAAGCTTTCTTT; cdr3_aa: CASRGSGGTEAFF
v_call: TRBV7-2; j_call: TRBJ1-4; clone_size: NA; d_call: NA; cdr3_nt: TGTGCCAGCAGTCCTTGGAGGGCCGCCAAGGAAAAACTGTTTTTT; cdr3_aa: CASSPWRAAKEKLFF
v_call: TRBV6-1; j_call: TRBJ2-6; clone_size: NA; d_call: NA; cdr3_nt: TGTGCCAGCATACGAGAGGCTGGGGCCAACGTCCTGACTTTC; cdr3_aa: CASIREAGANVLTF
v_call: TRBV28; j_call: TRBJ2-4; clone_size: NA; d_call: TRBD1; cdr3_nt: TGTGCCAGCAGTACAGGGGTGGAAAACATTCAGTACTTC; cdr3_aa: CASSTGVENIQYF
v_call: TRBV6-5; j_call: TRBJ1-1; clone_size: NA; d_call: TRBD1; cdr3_nt: TGTGCCAGCAGCCTAAATGACAGGGTCGGCACTGAAGCTTTCTTT; cdr3_aa: CASSLNDRVGTEAFF
v_call: TRBV5-4; j_call: TRBJ2-1; clone_size: few; d_call: NA; cdr3_nt: TGTGCCAGCAGCAGCGACCTCTCCTACAATGAGCAGTTCTTC; cdr3_aa: CASSSDLSYNEQFF
v_call: TRBV6-5; j_call: TRBJ1-2; clone_size: NA; d_call: NA; cdr3_nt: TGTGCCAGCAGTCCCAGGGGACGGGCCTTCTATGGCTACACCTTC; cdr3_aa: CASSPRGRAFYGYTF
v_call: TRBV30; j_call: TRBJ2-2; clone_size: NA; d_call: TRBD2; cdr3_nt: TGTGCCTGGAGGAGATGGGCTAGCGGGAGGGCGAACACCGGGGAGCTGTTTTTT; cdr3_aa: CAWRRWASGRANTGELFF
v_call: TRBV19; j_call: TRBJ1-5; clone_size: NA; d_call: NA; cdr3_nt: TGTGCCAGTAGCGGTACTGCGAGCAATCAGCCCCAGCATTTT; cdr3_aa: CASSGTASNQPQHF
v_call: TRBV4-3; j_call: TRBJ2-5; clone_size: NA; d_call: TRBD1; cdr3_nt: TGCGCCAGCAGCCCGGGACAGGGGGAGACCCAGTACTTC; cdr3_aa: CASSPGQGETQYF
v_call: TRBV2; j_call: TRBJ1-2; clone_size: once; d_call: NA; cdr3_nt: TGTGCCAGCAGTGAAGCAGAATTGGGGGGTGGCTACACCTTC; cdr3_aa: CASSEAELGGGYTF
v_call: TRBV20-1; j_call: TRBJ2-7; clone_size: NA; d_call: NA; cdr3_nt: TGCAGTGCTCCCAGGGGCGACGAGCAGTACTTC; cdr3_aa: CSAPRGDEQYF
v_call: TRBV6-5; j_call: TRBJ1-2; clone_size: NA; d_call: NA; cdr3_nt: TGTGCCAGCAGTTACCTTCAAGCGGAAGGTGGCTACACCTTC; cdr3_aa: CASSYLQAEGGYTF
v_call: TRBV13; j_call: TRBJ2-5; clone_size: NA; d_call: NA; cdr3_nt: TGTGCCAGCAGCTCAATGTTCGACAGGCAAGAGACCCAGTACTTC; cdr3_aa: CASSSMFDRQETQYF
v_call: TRBV28; j_call: TRBJ2-5; clone_size: NA; d_call: NA; cdr3_nt: TGTGCCAGCACCCTAGGAGGGGCCGGAGAGACCCAGTACTTC; cdr3_aa: CASTLGGAGETQYF
v_call: TRBV9; j_call: TRBJ2-4; clone_size: NA; d_call: NA; cdr3_nt: TGTGCCAGGACTAAGGGGGTTGGAAACATTCAGTACTTC; cdr3_aa: CARTKGVGNIQYF
v_call: TRBV5-4; j_call: TRBJ1-2; clone_size: NA; d_call: NA; cdr3_nt: TGTGCCAGCAGCCCCCGGACACAAACCTATGGCTACACCTTC; cdr3_aa: CASSPRTQTYGYTF
v_call: TRBV4-1; j_call: TRBJ1-1; clone_size: NA; d_call: NA; cdr3_nt: TGCGCCAGCAGCCAAGATGGGGCAATCATGAACACTGAAGCTTTCTTT; cdr3_aa: CASSQDGAIMNTEAFF
v_call: TRBV29-1; j_call: TRBJ1-4; clone_size: NA; d_call: TRBD1; cdr3_nt: TGCAGCATGCAGGGACAGGGGGGGCAAAAACTGTTTTTT; cdr3_aa: CSMQGQGGQKLFF
v_call: TRBV4-1; j_call: TRBJ1-3; clone_size: NA; d_call: NA; cdr3_nt: TGCGCCAGCAGCCAAGAGGGCGGGTCTGGAAACACCATATATTTT; cdr3_aa: CASSQEGGSGNTIYF